This record covers a single T cell receptor (beta chain). This receptor's antigen is unknown. Per-base quality was not reported, and no clone a single base away is much larger than it. Each collaborating institution followed its own protocols to collect whole blood in K2EDTA tubes. For TCRbeta analysis, collaborators shipped samples in one of three forms: frozen whole blood, isolated PBMCs, or DNA extracted from either of those sample types. TCRbeta CDR3 regions were amplified from genomic DNA by means of the immunoSEQ Assay, a bias-controlled multiplex PCR. Per the original workflow: The number of nucleated cells in each sample was estimated by amplification of reference gene primers within the assay. Sequence reads were collapsed and filtered to measure the absolute abundance of every unique TCRbeta CDR3 rearrangement. For each sample, productive Simpson clonality was calculated as the square root of Simpson's diversity index across productive rearrangements. Sourced from immuneACCESS, this table was stored by TCRdb with only in-frame sequences that have V and J called. A share of the clones is absent; for the studies checked, an unresolved V gene accounts for under half, and the remainder has no known explanation. The DNA was the basis for D and trimming; V, J and clone size are from that table. In this sample the table shows 100,000 or so clones, about four fifths of which occur a single time. The top ten clones comprise 15% to 20% of the sample.

These data are taken from a study of blood T cell repertoires in COVID-19 (dated by TCRdb to the early 2020s). In the study overall: Samples covering the acute and convalescent phases of COVID-19 were provided by collaborators in the United States, Italy and Spain. The repertoires were released in a freely available public database intended as a resource for research on the immune response to SARS-CoV-2. The material from the prospective study consisted of cDNA or gDNA derived from T cells, B-cell-depleted T cells, or PBMCs. Sample metadata almost always included a de-identified subject ID, COVID-19 status, age in years and sex. Subjects who had been exposed to COVID-19, were actively infected with it, or had recovered from it provided the deeply sampled blood TCRbeta repertoires that made up the dataset. HLA class I and class II types, where available, came from metadata supplied by the sample provider rather than from assay-based typing. The samples were drawn from two sources: the first 160 participants of the ongoing ImmuneRACE study, and over 950 subjects contributed by 6 global collaborators.

The paper as a whole reports these results and caveats: The amount of clinical and demographic metadata varied by source and participant and was provided uncurated.

From the cysteine up to the phenylalanine, the CDR3 has a length of 14 residues. CDR3 DNA is the only sequence kept; it has 42 bases, read in frame from the first base. As encoded in the germline V gene (reference sequence), CDR1 is MNHNY while CDR2 is SVGAGI. V is cut back by 6 bases and J by 4 bases, with 6 bases in the junction unmatched. The V and J genes are TRBV6-6 and TRBJ2-7; 10 middle bases align to TRBD1. The source material was peripheral blood. The receptor comes from a woman in her fifties or sixties with acute or convalescent COVID-19. Here the CDR3 is given as CASSQGQGMYEQYF. The nucleotides are TGTGCCAGCAGCCAGGGACAGGGGATGTACGAGCAGTACTTC.